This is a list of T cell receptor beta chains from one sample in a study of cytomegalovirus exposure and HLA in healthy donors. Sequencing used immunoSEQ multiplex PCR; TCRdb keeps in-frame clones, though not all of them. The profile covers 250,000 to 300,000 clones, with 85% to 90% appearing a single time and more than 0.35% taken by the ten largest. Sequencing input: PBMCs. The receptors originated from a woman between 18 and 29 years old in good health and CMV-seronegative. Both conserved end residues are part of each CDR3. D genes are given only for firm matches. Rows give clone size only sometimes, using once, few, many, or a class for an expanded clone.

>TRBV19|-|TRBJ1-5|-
TGTGCCAGTAGTATCCCCACGGGGAGTCAGCCCCAGCATTTT
CASSIPTGSQPQHF
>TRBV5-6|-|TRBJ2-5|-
TGTGCCAGCACGGGAGTAGGCGCTATAGAGACCCAGTACTTC
CASTGVGAIETQYF
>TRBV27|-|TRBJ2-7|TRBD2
TGTGCCAGCAGTTTCCTAGCGGGGGGCCCCCCGCTCTCCGAGCAGTACTTC
CASSFLAGGPPLSEQYF
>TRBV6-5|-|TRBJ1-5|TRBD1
TGTGCCAGCAGTTACGGACAGGGCAATCAGCCCCAGCATTTT
CASSYGQGNQPQHF
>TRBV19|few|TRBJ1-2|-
TGTGCCAGTAGCCCGACAAACGGGGGAAGTAATTTGGACACCTTC
CASSPTNGGSNLDTF
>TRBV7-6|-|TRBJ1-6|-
TGTGCCAGCAGCCCTAACTGGGAGCCTTTACTTTATAATTCACCCCTCCACTTT
CASSPNWEPLLYNSPLHF
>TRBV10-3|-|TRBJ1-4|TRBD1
TGTGCCATCAGTGAGGCAGGGGGCCTTGAAAAACTGTTTTTT
CAISEAGGLEKLFF
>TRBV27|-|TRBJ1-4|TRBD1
TGTGCCAGCAGTTTATCCGGGACAGTTAATGAAAAACTGTTTTTT
CASSLSGTVNEKLFF
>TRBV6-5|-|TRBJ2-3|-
TGTGGAGGGGCTAGCGTTAGCACAGATACGCAGTATTTT
CGGASVSTDTQYF
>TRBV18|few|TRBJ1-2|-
TGTGCCAGCTCACCAGGGAGGGGCGCCTATGGCTACACCTTC
CASSPGRGAYGYTF